The 7 T cell receptor beta chains given below trace back to one sample, sequenced in a study of shared clonotypes between healthy human individuals. The assay was immunoSEQ multiplex PCR, and TCRdb's table has in-frame clones only and misses some. This table has some 680,000 clones, around three quarters appearing once. The source material was memory CD4+ T cells sorted from blood. Subset indicated: CD45RA-negative fraction. The receptors were sampled from a woman aged 30 to 39 in good health.

The J gene is TRBJ2-7, the V gene TRBV7-2; 12 nucleotides align to TRBD2. V lost 6 bases and J lost 5; bases outside the gene matches: 11. The CDR3 covers 16 residues. Germline V lookup: CDR1 SGHTA, CDR2 FQGNSA. CDR3 in DNA: TGTGCCAGCAGTCGCAGACTAGCGGGAGTAATCCACGAGCAGTACTTC. Translating it yields CASSRRLAGVIHEQYF.

In this sample, this clone turned up once. The V call is TRBV11-2, the J call TRBJ2-1, with D tentatively TRBD1 (5 bases). CDR1 and CDR2 (germline): SGHAT, FQNNGV. This CDR3 contains 12 residues. V lost 2 bases and J lost 6, with 5 bases in between. The CDR3 DNA sequence: TGTGCCAGCAGCTTACAGGGCAATGAGCAGTTCTTC. It is translated as CASSLQGNEQFF.

The chain combines TRBV7-2 with TRBJ2-3; the D is unclear. CDR1 is SGHTA and CDR2 is FQGNSA in the germline V gene. The CDR3 totals 11 residues. V was cut by 8 bases and J by 2 bases, with 5 bases left in between. This CDR3 is CASGYTDTQYF. CDR3 in DNA: TGTGCCAGCGGATACACAGATACGCAGTATTTT.

This clone was recorded a few times. The chain couples TRBV5-6 to TRBJ2-7, with a tentative D call TRBD2 (5 bases). This CDR3 spans 13 amino acids. Trimming took 1 base from V and 3 from J, leaving 8 bases between them. Germline V gene sequence: CDR1 SGHDT, CDR2 YYEEEE. CDR3 region: CASSLLDYYEQYF. In nucleotides, the CDR3 is TGTGCCAGCAGCTTGCTTGACTACTACGAGCAGTACTTC.

This clone appeared once. The V call is TRBV7-2, the J call TRBJ2-7; TRBD1 is a possible D gene (6 bases). The CDR3 is 13 amino acids. Germline V CDR1 and CDR2: SGHTA, FQGNSA. V was trimmed by 3 bases and J by 4 bases, leaving 10 bases between them. CDR3 sequence (DNA): TGTGCCAGCAGCTTGGGACATTCATACGAGCAGTACTTC. Translating it yields CASSLGHSYEQYF. Supplemented by reference TRBV7-2 and TRBJ2-7, the full variable domain reads GAGVSQSPSNKVTEKGKDVELRCDPISGHTALYWYRQSLGQGLEFLIYFQGNSAPDKSGLPSDRFSAERTGGSVSTLTIQRTQQEDSAVYLCASSLGHSYEQYFGPGTRLTVT.

The chain carries TRBV29-1 and TRBJ2-5, with 8 nucleotides matching TRBD2. The V segment lost 3 bases and the J segment 2 bases; nucleotides outside the gene matches: 2. The CDR3 spans 13 residues. Germline V gene lookup returns CDR1 SQVTM and CDR2 ANQGSEA. This CDR3 is CSVDGGAQETQYF. The CDR3 nucleotides read TGCAGCGTTGACGGGGGGGCTCAAGAGACCCAGTACTTC.

This chain connects TRBV19 to TRBJ2-7; D is possibly TRBD1 or TRBD2 (5 bases each). Per germline, CDR1 LNHDA and CDR2 SQIVND (reference sequence). V was trimmed by 0 bases and J by 4 bases, leaving 10 bases between them. This CDR3 is built from 14 residues. CDR3 DNA sequence: TGTGCCAGTAGTATAGACGGGGACGGGTACGAGCAGTACTTC. Amino acid sequence: CASSIDGDGYEQYF.